These 31 T cell receptor beta chains came from one sample sequenced in a study of shared clonotypes between healthy human individuals. Sequenced by immunoSEQ multiplex PCR; TCRdb stores in-frame clones only, minus some. Of 2 million to 3 million clones listed, 93% are singletons. The sample consisted of naive CD4+ T cells from PBMCs. Indicated subset: CD45RA+ positively selected. The receptor set was obtained from a man between 18 and 35 years old in good health. Some clones in this sample may be carry-over from other donors' samples.

The chain links TRBV5-1 to TRBJ2-1; D possibly corresponds to TRBD2 (6 bases). V gave up 4 bases and J gave up 7 bases, with 15 bases separating them. There are 14 residues in the CDR3. The germline CDR1 and CDR2 sequences are SGHRS and YFSETQ. CDR3 amino acids: CASSPEGPLNEQFF. CDR3 nucleotide sequence: TGCGCCAGCAGCCCGGAGGGCCCGCTTAATGAGCAGTTCTTC.

The rearrangement joins TRBV27 to TRBJ1-2, with 7 bases aligning to TRBD1. With V trimmed by 6 bases and J by 8 bases, 15 bases remained unmatched. CDR1 and CDR2 from the germline V gene are MNHEY and SMNVEV (reference sequence). The CDR3 is 15 residues long. CDR3 nucleotide sequence: TGTGCCAGCAGACTAATCCCCGGTCAGGGGGAAGGCTACACCTTC. Its protein product is CASRLIPGQGEGYTF.

The rearrangement links TRBV11-2 to TRBJ2-7, with a tentative D call TRBD2 (6 bases). From germline, CDR1 is SGHAT and CDR2 FQNNGV. This CDR3 is built from 15 residues. The V end was cut by 0 bases, the J end by 2 bases, with 11 bases between. The CDR3 is CASSLDSGYTYEQYF. CDR3 DNA: TGTGCCAGCAGCTTAGATAGCGGCTATACCTACGAGCAGTACTTC.

As concerns this clone: Distinct nucleotide sequences in the sample also encode this CDR3. The J gene is TRBJ2-7, the V gene TRBV28; weak D call: TRBD1 (6 bases). The CDR3 runs to 12 residues. Germline values: CDR1 MDHEN, CDR2 SYDVKM. V was cut by 6 bases and J by 2 bases, with 8 bases left in between. The CDR3 sequence is CASRSGAYEQYF. The DNA for the CDR3 is TGTGCCAGCAGATCAGGGGCCTACGAGCAGTACTTC.

The chain combines TRBV4-1 with TRBJ2-7; 13 bases are a match to TRBD2. In germline, CDR1 is MGHRA, CDR2 YSYEKL. There are 17 residues in the CDR3. V lost 4 bases, J lost 7 bases, and 13 bases stayed unmatched. The CDR3 protein is CASSLLPQLAGGGEQYF. The CDR3 nucleotides read TGCGCCAGCAGCCTCCTCCCTCAACTAGCGGGAGGGGGGGAGCAGTACTTC.

The V call is TRBV4-1, the J call TRBJ1-6; 9 bases are a match to TRBD1. The length of the CDR3 is 17 residues. The V gene end was trimmed by 0 bases and the J gene end by 7 bases; junction bases not matched to a gene: 7. Germline CDR1 reads MGHRA; CDR2 reads YSYEKL. The CDR3 DNA follows: TGCGCCAGCAGCCAAGATCCGGACAGGGGAGGGAATTCACCCCTCCACTTT. Protein sequence: CASSQDPDRGGNSPLHF.

The chain is built from TRBV28 and TRBJ2-5; the match to TRBD1 covers 7 bases. This CDR3 region has 15 residues. Germline values: CDR1 MDHEN, CDR2 SYDVKM. Trimming took 2 bases from V and 6 from J; bases not matched to a gene: 9. The CDR3 is CASSLPGQARKTQYF. CDR3 coding DNA: TGTGCCAGCAGTTTACCAGGACAGGCGAGAAAGACCCAGTACTTC.

Points on this clone: The sample holds other DNA sequences that translate to the same CDR3. The chain couples TRBV28 to TRBJ2-7; D unclear. This CDR3 comprises 12 residues. The germline gives CDR1 MDHEN, CDR2 SYDVKM. Trimming took off 3 bases at V and 3 bases at J, with 6 bases between the two ends. The CDR3 is CASSFLFYEQYF. The CDR3 DNA sequence: TGTGCCAGCAGTTTTTTGTTCTACGAGCAGTACTTC.

As regards this clone: The same CDR3 also results from other DNA sequences found in this sample. The J gene is TRBJ1-1, the V gene TRBV7-9; TRBD1 matches 9 bases. The germline V gene encodes CDR1 SEHNR and CDR2 FQNEAQ (reference sequence). Trimming removed 5 bases from V and 4 bases from J; junction bases left unmatched: 2. CDR3 length: 13 residues. CDR3 in amino acids: CASSRQGGTEAFF. CDR3 DNA sequence: TGTGCCAGCAGCAGACAGGGGGGCACTGAAGCTTTCTTT.

The chain links TRBV15 to TRBJ2-7, with D perhaps matching TRBD1 or TRBD2 (5 bases each). V was shortened by 5 bases and J by 3 bases, with 17 bases between the two germline ends. Germline CDR1 and CDR2: LNHNV and YYDKDF (reference sequence). This CDR3 has 15 amino acids. The CDR3 here is CATSGGLSGSYEQYF. The DNA of the CDR3 is TGTGCCACCAGCGGGGGTCTCTCGGGGAGCTACGAGCAGTACTTC. The variable domain in full, with the rest retrieved from reference TRBV15 and TRBJ2-7, is DAMVIQNPRYQVTQFGKPVTLSCSQTLNHNVMYWYQQKSSQAPKLLFHYYDKDFNNEADTPDNFQSRRPNTSFCFLDIRSPGLGDTAMYLCATSGGLSGSYEQYFGPGTRLTVT.

The gene calls are TRBV19 and TRBJ2-7; no definite D call. Germline-derived CDR1 and CDR2 are LNHDA and SQIVND (reference sequence). The length of the CDR3 is 15 residues. Deletions cut 4 bases from V and 0 bases from J, with 13 bases between. The DNA for the CDR3 is TGTGCCAGTAGTAAGGGTAACCCCCTCTCCTACGAGCAGTACTTC. Amino acids: CASSKGNPLSYEQYF.

This chain links TRBV5-4 with TRBJ2-3, with 7 nucleotides matching TRBD2. The junction had 5 bases not matched to a gene; V was cut back by 4 bases and J by 0 bases. Germline-derived CDR1 and CDR2 are SGHNT and YYREEE (reference sequence). The CDR3 is 15 residues long. CDR3 loop: CASSDASGSTDTQYF. The CDR3, as DNA: TGTGCCAGCAGCGATGCTAGCGGAAGCACAGATACGCAGTATTTT.

V gene TRBV28 combines with J gene TRBJ2-5; D is undetermined. CDR1 and CDR2 from the germline V gene are MDHEN and SYDVKM. The CDR3 is 13 residues long. V was cut by 6 bases and J by 5 bases, with 13 bases left in between. Written as DNA, the CDR3 is TGTGCCAGCAGCGAAGGCCGGCGGGAGACCCAGTACTTC. Protein: CASSEGRRETQYF.

This clone occurred once. The chain uses TRBV14 and TRBJ2-7; D is perhaps TRBD1 (6 bases). The CDR3 sequence is 15 residues long. CDR1 is SGHDN, CDR2 FVKESK, per germline. Trimming took off 0 bases at V and 5 bases at J, with 14 bases between the two ends. CDR3 amino acids: CASSQDRTERDEQYF. For the CDR3, the DNA is TGTGCCAGCAGCCAAGATCGGACAGAGAGGGACGAGCAGTACTTC.

The J gene is TRBJ2-7, the V gene TRBV28; D is perhaps TRBD2 (7 bases). CDR1 is MDHEN, CDR2 SYDVKM, per germline. V gave up 6 bases and J gave up 3 bases, with 21 bases separating them. The CDR3 is 16 amino acids. Written as DNA, the CDR3 is TGTGCCAGCAGCTACCGGCGGGGGACAAGACTCTACGAGCAGTACTTC. Residues: CASSYRRGTRLYEQYF.

This clone was detected once. In the same sample, other DNA sequences code for this CDR3. This CDR3 is CASSPPGGEETQYF. The CDR3, as DNA: TGTGCCAGCTCCCCCCCCGGCGGAGAAGAGACCCAGTACTTC. V usage is TRBV18 and J usage is TRBJ2-5; D gene uncertain. CDR3 length: 14 residues. Germline assignment: CDR1 KGHSH and CDR2 LQKENI. V was trimmed by 6 bases and J by 3 bases, leaving 14 bases between them. Complete variable domain (other parts from reference TRBV18 and TRBJ2-5): NAGVMQNPRHLVRRRGQEARLRCSPMKGHSHVYWYRQLPEEGLKFMVYLQKENIIDESGMPKERFSAEFPKEGPSILRIQQVVRGDSAAYFCASSPPGGEETQYFGPGTRLLVL.

J is TRBJ1-3 and V is TRBV5-4, with TRBD1 matching 8 bases. V was clipped by 3 bases and J by 0 bases; unmatched bases: 11. This CDR3 contains 18 residues. Germline V gene data show CDR1 as SGHNT and CDR2 as YYREEE (reference sequence). The CDR3 nucleotides are TGTGCCAGCAGCTCGGCAACGGACAGGGTGCGCTCTGGAAACACCATATATTTT. This encodes CASSSATDRVRSGNTIYF.

This clone was seen a few times. The chain uses TRBV4-1 and TRBJ2-1; possible D gene TRBD2, 6 bases. Trimming left V 0 bases short and J 15 bases short, with 12 bases between. This CDR3 comprises 12 residues. The V gene's germline CDR1 is MGHRA and CDR2 YSYEKL. This CDR3 is CASSQEPGLWFF. The CDR3 DNA reads as TGCGCCAGCAGCCAAGAACCGGGACTTTGGTTCTTC.

The chain joins TRBV9 to TRBJ2-3, with a possible D match to TRBD1 (6 bases). Trimming took 6 bases from V and 0 from J, leaving 11 bases between them. The length of the CDR3 is 14 residues. Per the germline V gene, CDR1 is SGDLS and CDR2 is YYNGEE. CDR3 in DNA: TGTGCCAGCAACCAGGGGCCCAGCACAGATACGCAGTATTTT. Its translation: CASNQGPSTDTQYF.

V is TRBV29-1 and J is TRBJ1-5; D ambiguous. The CDR3 covers 12 residues. V lost 4 bases, J lost 7 bases, and 11 bases lay in between. Germline CDR1 reads SQVTM; CDR2 reads ANQGSEA. In nucleotides, the CDR3 is TGCAGCGTTGCCGACAATATGCAGCCCCAGCATTTT. Protein: CSVADNMQPQHF.

The gene calls are TRBV27 and TRBJ2-5; D is possibly TRBD2 (5 bases). The CDR3 has 13 amino acids. CDR1 is MNHEY, CDR2 SMNVEV, per germline (reference sequence). V was trimmed by 4 bases and J by 9 bases, leaving 15 bases between them. The CDR3 nucleotides read TGTGCCAGCAGTTCCGGGCCTTTCGGGGCCCAGTACTTC. This codes for CASSSGPFGAQYF.

The rearrangement joins TRBV7-9 to TRBJ2-7; 7 positions match TRBD1. Germline CDR1 is SEHNR and CDR2 is FQNEAQ (reference sequence). This CDR3 spans 15 amino acids. Losses at the gene ends were 5 bases for V and 0 bases for J; bases not matched to a gene: 7. The CDR3 nucleotides read TGTGCCAGCAGCATAGGGACAGCAGACTCCTACGAGCAGTACTTC. This encodes CASSIGTADSYEQYF.

The chain carries TRBV30 and TRBJ2-1, with D possibly being TRBD1 (6 bases). Germline loops: CDR1 GTSNPN, CDR2 SVGIG (reference sequence). V was clipped by 5 bases and J by 5 bases, with 7 bases between them. The CDR3 runs to 11 residues. CDR3 nucleotide sequence: TGTGCCTGGGGACAGAACAATGAGCAGTTCTTC. Its translation: CAWGQNNEQFF.

The rearrangement links TRBV5-6 to TRBJ2-5; TRBD2 might be the D (5 bases). V was trimmed by 0 bases and J by 4 bases, leaving 7 bases between them. The CDR3 totals 13 residues. The germline V gene encodes CDR1 SGHDT and CDR2 YYEEEE. The CDR3 loop is CASSLGAGETQYF. In nucleotides, the CDR3 is TGTGCCAGCAGCTTGGGGGCGGGAGAGACCCAGTACTTC.

The chain combines TRBV6-6 with TRBJ1-2; 7 nucleotides match TRBD1. Germline V lookup: CDR1 MNHNY, CDR2 SVGAGI (reference sequence). V gave up 8 bases and J gave up 0 bases; unmatched junction bases: 12. This CDR3 has 16 residues. The CDR3 nucleotides are TGTGCCAGCGGCCCACCGGGACAGCAAACTAACTATGGCTACACCTTC. It specifies CASGPPGQQTNYGYTF.

The chain recombines TRBV30 with TRBJ1-1; 7 bases agree with TRBD1. Germline V CDR1 and CDR2: GTSNPN, SVGIG (reference sequence). This CDR3 has 15 amino acids. The junction had 11 bases not matched to a gene; V was cut back by 1 base and J by 6 bases. The CDR3 sequence: CAWSALDRDLAEAFF. CDR3 bases: TGTGCCTGGAGTGCCCTCGACAGGGATTTGGCTGAAGCTTTCTTT.

The chain joins TRBV6-5 to TRBJ2-5; D is perhaps TRBD2 (7 bases). Germline CDR1 MNHEY, CDR2 SVGAGI. Trimming left V 9 bases short and J 5 bases short, with 16 bases between. The CDR3 runs to 13 residues. The CDR3 is CARGGLGSETQYF. The CDR3, as DNA: TGTGCCAGGGGGGGGCTAGGGTCCGAGACCCAGTACTTC.

The chain uses TRBV18 and TRBJ2-5, with a tentative D call TRBD2 (6 bases). The J call may be wrong; the DNA end is better matched by TRBJ2-7. The CDR3 is made up of 12 amino acids. Germline V lookup: CDR1 KGHSH, CDR2 LQKENI. CDR3 loop: CASSPGGYEQYF. CDR3 coding DNA: TGTGCCAGCTCACCGGGGGGCTACGAGCAGTACTTC.

As to this clone: Other DNA sequences within the sample encode an identical CDR3. This chain joins TRBV28 and TRBJ2-2; D unresolved. The CDR3 is 12 residues long. Germline V gives CDR1 MDHEN, CDR2 SYDVKM. Trimming removed 5 bases from V and 2 bases from J, with 3 bases in between. The DNA for the CDR3 is TGTGCCAGCAGTCCCAACACCGGGGAGCTGTTTTTT. This sequence encodes CASSPNTGELFF.

With regard to this clone: Within the sample, other DNA sequences also encode this same CDR3. The chain carries TRBV6-5 and TRBJ1-2; D gene ambiguous. CDR3 length: 13 amino acids. Germline-derived CDR1 and CDR2 are MNHEY and SVGAGI. Trimming removed 6 bases at V and 2 bases at J, with 10 bases between. The CDR3 nucleotides read TGTGCCAGCAGGCGGACTGGGAACTATGGCTACACCTTC. This encodes CASRRTGNYGYTF.

The V gene is TRBV9, the J gene TRBJ2-5; maybe TRBD2 (6 bases). There are 14 residues in the CDR3. Deletions cut 0 bases from V and 5 bases from J, with 11 bases between. Germline V gene sequence: CDR1 SGDLS, CDR2 YYNGEE. CDR3: CASSVELGSETQYF. CDR3 nucleotide sequence: TGTGCCAGCAGCGTAGAACTCGGGAGTGAGACCCAGTACTTC.